Below are 22 T cell receptor beta chains sequenced from a single sample in a study of blood T cell repertoires in COVID-19. The data were produced by immunoSEQ multiplex PCR, yet TCRdb's version contains in-frame clones alone and is incomplete. This table holds some 150,000 clones, approximately 80% found once. Sample: peripheral blood. The receptors shown here come from a human donor in a cohort sampled during active COVID-19.

The gene calls are TRBV11-2 and TRBJ2-1, with 10 bases lining up with TRBD1. V lost 1 base to trimming and J lost 8 bases; unmatched junction nucleotides: 8. CDR1 and CDR2 from the germline V gene are SGHAT and FQNNGV. CDR3 length: 16 amino acids. The CDR3 DNA reads as TGTGCCAGCAGCTTAGGACCGGGACAGGGGTGGTATGAGCAGTTCTTC. Protein sequence: CASSLGPGQGWYEQFF.

The chain has TRBV30 and TRBJ2-1; maybe TRBD2 (5 bases). CDR1 and CDR2 (germline): GTSNPN, SVGIG (reference sequence). V was trimmed by 0 bases and J by 2 bases, leaving 5 bases between them. The CDR3 runs to 13 residues. CDR3 in DNA: TGTGCCTGGAGTGTCGGGACCTACAATGAGCAGTTCTTC. Protein sequence: CAWSVGTYNEQFF.

J is TRBJ1-5 and V is TRBV19; no clear D. Looked up from germline, CDR1 is LNHDA and CDR2 is SQIVND (reference sequence). The CDR3 is 16 residues long. V shed 1 base and J shed 1 base, with 11 bases lying between them. The CDR3 sequence is CASSIGSGKSNQPQHF. The CDR3 DNA is TGTGCCAGTAGTATAGGTTCCGGGAAAAGCAATCAGCCCCAGCATTTT.

J is TRBJ1-3 and V is TRBV12-3 or TRBV12-4; 7 bases line up with TRBD1. V dropped 7 bases and J dropped 0; count of bases not matched to a gene: 0. This CDR3 has 13 residues. The CDR3 DNA reads TGTGCCAGCAACAGGGGCTCTGGAAACACCATATATTTT. Translated, it gives CASNRGSGNTIYF.

This sequence joins TRBV15 and TRBJ2-2; 8 bases fit TRBD2. CDR3 size: 16 residues. From germline, CDR1 is LNHNV and CDR2 YYDKDF (reference sequence). Trimming removed 0 bases from V and 6 bases from J; junction bases left unmatched: 6. CDR3 region: CATSREAPGGAGELFF. CDR3 bases: TGTGCCACCAGCAGAGAGGCCCCGGGGGGGGCCGGGGAGCTGTTTTTT.

This clone appeared once. CDR3 amino acids: CASSQVGLDADTQYF. DNA for the CDR3: TGTGCCAGCAGCCAAGTCGGACTAGATGCAGATACGCAGTATTTT. The J gene is TRBJ2-3, the V gene TRBV4-2; 7 bases fit TRBD2. V shed 1 base and J 4 bases; nucleotides not matched to a gene: 5. Germline V gives CDR1 LGHNA, CDR2 YNFKEQ. The CDR3 is made up of 15 amino acids.

This clone was recorded a few times. The chain is built from TRBV28 and TRBJ2-5; D gene unclear. The V gene's germline CDR1 is MDHEN and CDR2 SYDVKM. The CDR3 spans 11 residues. In DNA, the CDR3 is TGTGTGTCGCGCGCACAAGAGACCCAGTACTTC. Translated, it gives CVSRAQETQYF. The variable domain in full, with the rest retrieved from reference TRBV28 and TRBJ2-5, is DVKVTQSSRYLVKRTGEKVFLECVQDMDHENMFWYRQDPGLGLRLIYFSYDVKMKEKGDIPEGYSVSREKKERFSLILESASTNQTSMYLCVSRAQETQYFGPGTRLLVL.

The gene calls are TRBV12-3 or TRBV12-4 and TRBJ2-3; D uncertain. The V end was cut by 3 bases, the J end by 4 bases, with 5 bases between. The CDR3 is made up of 12 amino acids. The DNA for the CDR3 is TGTGCCAGCAGTTTCTCGTCAGATACGCAGTATTTT. It yields the protein CASSFSSDTQYF.

The V and J genes are TRBV5-1 and TRBJ2-3; D possibly corresponds to TRBD1 (6 bases). The CDR3 covers 15 residues. Per the germline V gene, CDR1 is SGHRS and CDR2 is YFSETQ. V dropped 0 bases and J dropped 3 bases, with 11 bases sitting between them. The CDR3 nucleotides read TGCGCCAGCAGCTTGGAGGGGGTGGCTACAGATACGCAGTATTTT. Encoded protein: CASSLEGVATDTQYF.

The chain is built from TRBV7-8 and TRBJ1-2; D not certain. V dropped 1 base and J dropped 5 bases, with 11 bases sitting between them. Germline-derived CDR1 and CDR2 are SGHVS and FQNEAQ. The CDR3 sequence is 14 residues long. The CDR3 nucleotides are TGTGCCAGCAGCTTAGGGACTTGGGGATATGGCTACACCTTC. It translates to CASSLGTWGYGYTF.

CDR3 sequence reads: CSARLAGTYEQYF. The CDR3 DNA reads TGCAGCGCTCGACTAGCGGGGACCTACGAGCAGTACTTC. This chain uses TRBV29-1 with TRBJ2-7; 11 nucleotides line up with TRBD2. Germline-derived CDR1 and CDR2 are SQVTM and ANQGSEA. V trimming: 7 bases; J trimming: 2 bases; junction bases outside the gene matches: 4. CDR3 size: 13 residues.

V is TRBV28 and J is TRBJ1-2; D is perhaps TRBD1 (5 bases). The CDR3 length is 14 residues. V was shortened by 4 bases and J by 7 bases, with 16 bases between the two germline ends. Germline-derived CDR1 and CDR2 are MDHEN and SYDVKM. In nucleotides, the CDR3 is TGTGCCAGCAGTTCGGGGTGGGGGGAAGTTGGCTACACCTTC. Its protein product is CASSSGWGEVGYTF.

This clone was counted only a few times. The chain employs TRBV2 and TRBJ1-1; D not resolved. Trimming removed 7 bases from V and 3 bases from J, with 12 bases in between. The CDR3 is 13 residues long. Germline V gene lookup returns CDR1 SNHLY and CDR2 FYNNEI. The CDR3, as DNA: TGTGCCAGCAAGGAGACGGGAGACACTGAAGCTTTCTTT. It translates to CASKETGDTEAFF.

This chain uses TRBV12-3 or TRBV12-4 with TRBJ1-1; TRBD1 matches at 8 bases. This CDR3 contains 13 residues. V was clipped by 5 bases and J by 6 bases; unmatched bases: 5. The CDR3 loop is CASSRTGIAEAFF. CDR3 coding DNA: TGTGCCAGCAGTCGGACAGGGATCGCTGAAGCTTTCTTT.

The chain joins TRBV2 to TRBJ2-5; D not certain. This CDR3 contains 10 residues. Trimming cost V 7 bases and J 4 bases, with 4 bases left between them. CDR1 is SNHLY and CDR2 is FYNNEI in the germline V gene. The CDR3 DNA sequence: TGTGCCAGCACGTCAGAGACCCAGTACTTC. Its protein product is CASTSETQYF.

In this sample, this clone turned up a few times. The rearrangement joins TRBV9 to TRBJ1-6, with a tentative D call TRBD1 (5 bases). The CDR3 covers 15 residues. Deletions cut 6 bases from V and 0 bases from J, with 10 bases between. CDR1 is SGDLS, CDR2 YYNGEE, per germline. The CDR3 DNA is TGTGCCAGCATGGCAGGGCTCTCCTATAATTCACCCCTCCACTTT. This codes for CASMAGLSYNSPLHF.

The chain links TRBV15 to TRBJ2-3; 7 nucleotides match TRBD1. This CDR3 is built from 14 residues. Trimming cost V 4 bases and J 4 bases; bases outside gene matches: 5. CDR1 and CDR2 (germline): LNHNV, YYDKDF (reference sequence). The CDR3 loop reads CATSNQGGADTQYF. CDR3 DNA sequence: TGTGCCACCAGCAACCAAGGGGGCGCAGATACGCAGTATTTT.

The gene calls are TRBV18 and TRBJ2-6, with D perhaps matching TRBD2 (6 bases). V was pared by 6 bases and J by 0 bases, with 15 bases between. Germline V CDR1 and CDR2: KGHSH, LQKENI. The CDR3 is 17 residues long. The CDR3 is CASSQYGGVSGANVLTF. CDR3 bases: TGTGCCAGCTCCCAATATGGAGGGGTCTCTGGGGCCAACGTCCTGACTTTC.

The J gene is TRBJ2-6, the V gene TRBV6-1; tentative D call: TRBD1 (6 bases). Germline CDR1 MNHNS, CDR2 SASEGT. This CDR3 is 17 amino acids long. Between the trimmed V and J ends, which lost 4 bases and 2 bases, there was a span of 15 bases. The CDR3 protein is CASSARQGKAGANVLTF. The CDR3 DNA reads as TGTGCCAGCAGTGCACGGCAGGGGAAGGCTGGGGCCAACGTCCTGACTTTC.

The V and J genes are TRBV7-9 and TRBJ1-5, with D possibly being TRBD1 (6 bases). Trimming took off 4 bases at V and 8 bases at J, with 18 bases between the two ends. The CDR3 sequence is 15 residues long. Per the germline V gene, CDR1 is SEHNR and CDR2 is FQNEAQ (reference sequence). This chain's CDR3 is CASSSTPGQHEPQHF. CDR3 nucleotides: TGTGCCAGCAGCTCTACTCCGGGACAACATGAGCCCCAGCATTTT. Full variable domain (outside the CDR3, taken from reference TRBV7-9 and TRBJ1-5): DTGVSQNPRHKITKRGQNVTFRCDPISEHNRLYWYRQTLGQGPEFLTYFQNEAQLEKSRLLSDRFSAERPKGSFSTLEIQRTEQGDSAMYLCASSSTPGQHEPQHFGDGTRLSIL.

The chain carries TRBV28 and TRBJ1-2; TRBD1 agrees at 8 bases. CDR1 is MDHEN, CDR2 SYDVKM, per germline. This CDR3 is built from 11 residues. V dropped 5 bases and J dropped 8; count of bases not matched to a gene: 1. Here the CDR3 DNA reads TGTGCCAGCAGTCCAGGGGGCGGCTACACCTTC. It encodes CASSPGGGYTF.

J is TRBJ2-4 and V is TRBV19; a possible D gene is TRBD1 (5 bases). Germline CDR1 reads LNHDA; CDR2 reads SQIVND (reference sequence). CDR3 length equals 12 residues. V lost 2 bases, J lost 9 bases, and 8 bases lay in between. The CDR3 nucleotides are TGTGCCAGTAGTATATCCCAGGGCATTCAGTACTTC. Encoded protein: CASSISQGIQYF.